These 19 T cell receptor beta chains originate from one sample sequenced in a study of PD-1 blockade in classical Hodgkin lymphoma. Brentuximab vedotin exposure varied, and every patient relapsed after autologous stem cell transplantation. Thawed PBMCs yielded CD4+ T cells through magnetic negative selection. Repertoires were generated with immunoSEQ multiplex PCR, while TCRdb's copy carries only in-frame clones and drops some. The sample has around 23,000 clones; about four fifths are singletons. Sample: CD4+ T cells from blood, taken at baseline. Source of these receptors: a human donor with classical Hodgkin lymphoma.

V is TRBV10-3 and J is TRBJ2-3, with D tentatively TRBD2 (6 bases). The germline V and J ends were trimmed by 4 bases and 6 bases, with 11 bases remaining between them. This CDR3 has 13 amino acids. CDR1 ENHRY and CDR2 SYGVKD come from the germline V gene. CDR3 in amino acids: CAISVEGDDTQYF. The CDR3 bases are TGTGCCATCAGTGTGGAGGGAGACGATACGCAGTATTTT.

V and J are TRBV27 and TRBJ2-1; D is unclear. The CDR3 length is 16 residues. Deletions cut 8 bases from V and 0 bases from J, with 17 bases between. Germline V gene data show CDR1 as MNHEY and CDR2 as SMNVEV (reference sequence). CDR3 nucleotide sequence: TGTGCCAGCGAACCCGCTGACACCAGCTCCTACAATGAGCAGTTCTTC. Protein sequence: CASEPADTSSYNEQFF.

The chain couples TRBV19 to TRBJ1-3; tentative D call: TRBD1 (5 bases). V dropped 7 bases and J dropped 0 bases, with 16 bases sitting between them. The CDR3 loop spans 16 amino acids. In germline, CDR1 is LNHDA, CDR2 SQIVND (reference sequence). For the CDR3, the DNA is TGTGCCAGTAAAATTGGGGGGGATTTCTCTGGAAACACCATATATTTT. Translation gives CASKIGGDFSGNTIYF.

The V gene is TRBV7-2, the J gene TRBJ2-5; the match to TRBD1 covers 7 bases. Germline-derived CDR1 and CDR2 are SGHTA and FQGNSA. The CDR3 totals 14 residues. V was clipped by 2 bases and J by 3 bases; unmatched bases: 3. CDR3 nucleotide sequence: TGTGCCAGCAGCTTACGGCAGGGGGAAGAGACCCAGTACTTC. Amino acid sequence: CASSLRQGEETQYF.

This clone has a single count. J is TRBJ1-2 and V is TRBV7-2; 8 nucleotides match TRBD1. V lost 7 bases and J lost 8; bases outside the gene matches: 12. The CDR3 extends over 14 amino acids. Germline CDR1 is SGHTA and CDR2 is FQGNSA. This CDR3 reads CASTDPATGEGYTF. CDR3 nucleotide sequence: TGTGCCAGCACCGACCCGGCGACAGGGGAAGGCTACACCTTC.

This sequence joins TRBV5-1 and TRBJ2-2, with D unclear. There are 15 residues in the CDR3. CDR1 is SGHRS, CDR2 YFSETQ, per germline. Trimming removed 3 bases from V and 1 base from J, with 10 bases in between. The CDR3, as DNA: TGCGCCAGCAGCTCACCTGGACGGAACACCGGGGAGCTGTTTTTT. Amino acids: CASSSPGRNTGELFF.

The rearrangement joins TRBV5-1 to TRBJ1-1; D not resolved. The CDR3 totals 13 residues. Trimming stripped 0 bases from V and 3 bases from J, with 6 bases between. The germline V gene encodes CDR1 SGHRS and CDR2 YFSETQ. In DNA form, the CDR3 reads TGCGCCAGCAGCTTGGCACGGGACACTGAAGCTTTCTTT. Translation gives CASSLARDTEAFF.

The chain is built from TRBV2 and TRBJ1-4; 7 positions match TRBD1. CDR3 length: 14 amino acids. Germline V gene lookup returns CDR1 SNHLY and CDR2 FYNNEI. J gave up 3 bases and V 6 bases, and 4 bases lay outside the gene matches. CDR3 amino acids: CASSVRGSNEKLFF. The CDR3 region has the DNA TGTGCCAGCAGCGTCAGGGGGTCTAATGAAAAACTGTTTTTT.

CDR3 sequence: CASNSGSTDTQYF. CDR3 bases: TGCGCCAGCAATAGTGGGAGTACAGATACGCAGTATTTT. This chain connects TRBV5-1 to TRBJ2-3; D possibly corresponds to TRBD2 (5 bases). Germline CDR1 SGHRS, CDR2 YFSETQ. CDR3 size: 13 residues. V was cut by 6 bases and J by 3 bases, with 11 bases left in between.

V gene TRBV5-1 combines with J gene TRBJ2-5, with a tentative D call TRBD2 (5 bases). V lost 5 bases and J lost 5, with 7 bases in between. The CDR3 length is 11 residues. Germline CDR1 is SGHRS and CDR2 is YFSETQ. This chain's CDR3 is CASRGGETQYF. In DNA, the CDR3 is TGCGCCAGCAGAGGCGGGGAGACCCAGTACTTC.

The chain couples TRBV5-4 to TRBJ1-2; D call uncertain. Deletions cut 3 bases from V and 3 bases from J, with 9 bases between. This CDR3 has 13 amino acids. Germline V gives CDR1 SGHNT, CDR2 YYREEE (reference sequence). The CDR3 DNA reads TGTGCCAGCAGCTATGGACCTGACTATGGCTACACCTTC. It is translated as CASSYGPDYGYTF.

The CDR3 DNA is TGCGCCAGCAGCTTAGGGGACAGGACAACCCTAAGGGGGAACACCGGGGAGCTGTTTTTT. Protein: CASSLGDRTTLRGNTGELFF. V gene TRBV5-1 combines with J gene TRBJ2-2; 8 nucleotides agree with TRBD1. The germline V gene encodes CDR1 SGHRS and CDR2 YFSETQ. V lost 2 bases and J lost 1; bases outside the gene matches: 16. This CDR3 has 20 amino acids.

This clone is termed medium-sized. The genes are TRBV6-6 and TRBJ1-2; D is possibly TRBD1 (6 bases). Germline CDR1 and CDR2: MNHNY and SVGAGI (reference sequence). The CDR3 has 13 residues. Trimming took off 8 bases at V and 6 bases at J, with 16 bases between the two ends. CDR3 sequence reads: CASSRGGEDGYTF. CDR3 DNA: TGTGCCAGCTCCAGGGGCGGGGAGGATGGCTACACCTTC.

The V and J genes are TRBV18 and TRBJ2-7; possible D gene TRBD1, 5 bases. CDR1 KGHSH and CDR2 LQKENI come from the germline V gene. The CDR3 has 14 residues. V lost 3 bases and J lost 0, with 9 bases in between. The CDR3 is CASSPEDSSYEQYF. Written as DNA, the CDR3 is TGTGCCAGCTCACCGGAAGACAGCTCCTACGAGCAGTACTTC.

The chain links TRBV19 to TRBJ1-5, with 7 bases fitting TRBD1. The V gene's germline CDR1 is LNHDA and CDR2 SQIVND (reference sequence). V was pared by 0 bases and J by 7 bases, with 6 bases of the junction left unmatched. There are 15 residues in the CDR3. The CDR3 loop is CASSIEQGLIQPQHF. As DNA, the CDR3 is TGTGCCAGTAGTATAGAACAGGGGCTGATACAGCCCCAGCATTTT.

The chain has TRBV6-1 and TRBJ1-5; D perhaps matches TRBD1 (6 bases). The V gene lost 3 bases and the J gene lost 7 bases, with 10 bases spanning the gap. Germline V lookup: CDR1 MNHNS, CDR2 SASEGT. CDR3 length: 13 amino acids. CDR3 sequence reads: CASSDGGPQPQHF. CDR3 DNA: TGTGCCAGCAGTGATGGGGGGCCACAGCCCCAGCATTTT.

The CDR3 is CASSPGVGDTGELFF. The CDR3 bases are TGTGCCAGCAGCCCAGGGGTTGGGGACACCGGGGAGCTGTTTTTT. This chain links TRBV7-9 with TRBJ2-2; D might be TRBD1 (6 bases). The CDR3 length is 15 residues. Trimming stripped 5 bases from V and 3 bases from J, with 13 bases between. Germline CDR1 reads SEHNR; CDR2 reads FQNEAQ (reference sequence).

This clone occurred once. This sequence joins TRBV9 and TRBJ1-1; D not certain. Germline V gene data show CDR1 as SGDLS and CDR2 as YYNGEE. V shed 0 bases and J shed 5 bases, with 11 bases lying between them. The CDR3 has 14 residues. CDR3 protein: CASSVVPGGTEAFF. The DNA of the CDR3 is TGTGCCAGCAGCGTAGTACCAGGAGGGACTGAAGCTTTCTTT.

The chain combines TRBV29-1 with TRBJ2-3; 12 bases fit TRBD2. Per the germline V gene, CDR1 is SQVTM and CDR2 is ANQGSEA. Unmatched junction bases numbered 5, after V lost 6 bases and J lost 1 base. The CDR3 runs to 15 residues. This CDR3 reads CSVDRLAGGTDTQYF. The CDR3 DNA reads as TGCAGCGTGGATCGACTAGCGGGGGGCACAGATACGCAGTATTTT.